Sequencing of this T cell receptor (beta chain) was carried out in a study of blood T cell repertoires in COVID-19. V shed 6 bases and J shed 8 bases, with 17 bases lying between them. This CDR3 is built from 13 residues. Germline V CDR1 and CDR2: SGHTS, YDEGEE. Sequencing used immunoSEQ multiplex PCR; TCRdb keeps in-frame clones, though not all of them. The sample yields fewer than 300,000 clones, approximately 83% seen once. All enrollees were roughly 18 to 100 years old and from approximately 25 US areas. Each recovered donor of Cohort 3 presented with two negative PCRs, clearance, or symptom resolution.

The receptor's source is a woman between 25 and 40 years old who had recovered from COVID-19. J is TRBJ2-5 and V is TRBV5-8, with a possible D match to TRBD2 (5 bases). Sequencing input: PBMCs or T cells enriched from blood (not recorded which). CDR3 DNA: TGTGCCAGCACCCCGCGCGGCGGAGGTACCCAGTACTTC. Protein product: CASTPRGGGTQYF.